This is a list of T cell receptor beta chains from one sample in a study of cytomegalovirus exposure and HLA in healthy donors. Sequencing used immunoSEQ multiplex PCR; TCRdb keeps in-frame clones, though not all of them. The sample consists of approximately 170,000 clones, 70% to 80% of them appearing once. Sequenced sample: PBMCs. Source of these receptors: a woman aged 40 to 50 in good health and CMV-seronegative. Each CDR3 is given with its conserved first and last residue. D genes are given only for firm matches. Clone size is stated in some rows and not others, as once, few, many or a class when expanded.

v_call,cdr3_length,j_call,clone_size,d_call,cdr3_aa,cdr3_nt
TRBV5-4,15,TRBJ2-7,once,TRBD1,CASSSARQGALEQYF,TGTGCCAGCAGCTCGGCCCGACAGGGGGCTCTCGAGCAGTACTTC
TRBV19,17,TRBJ2-3,-,TRBD2,CASGGTSGIEGTDTQYF,TGTGCCAGTGGGGGGACTAGCGGGATAGAAGGAACAGATACGCAGTATTTT
TRBV5-4,14,TRBJ1-2,-,-,CASSREGGNYGYTF,TGTGCCAGCAGCCGGGAGGGGGGCAACTATGGCTACACCTTC
TRBV18,12,TRBJ2-7,-,-,CASSPGEVEQYF,TGTGCCAGCTCACCTGGGGAGGTCGAGCAGTACTTC
TRBV6-1,15,TRBJ2-4,-,TRBD2,CASRGQTSEKNIQYF,TGTGCCAGCAGGGGTCAGACTAGCGAGAAAAACATTCAGTACTTC
TRBV5-1,14,TRBJ1-4,-,-,CASASQPSNEKLFF,TGCGCCAGCGCATCACAGCCCTCGAATGAAAAACTGTTTTTT
TRBV5-1,15,TRBJ2-1,-,-,CASSVQSSSGYEQFF,TGCGCCAGCAGCGTCCAGTCTAGCTCGGGCTATGAGCAGTTCTTC
TRBV18,16,TRBJ1-1,-,TRBD1,CASSPADRGQSTEAFF,TGTGCCAGCTCACCAGCCGACAGGGGGCAAAGCACTGAAGCTTTCTTT
TRBV19,17,TRBJ2-6,once,-,CASSINEGESGANVLTF,TGTGCCAGTAGTATTAACGAGGGGGAATCTGGGGCCAACGTCCTGACTTTC
TRBV30,16,TRBJ1-1,-,TRBD1,CAWRDRGVLRNTEAFF,TGTGCCTGGAGGGACAGGGGAGTTCTGCGGAACACTGAAGCTTTCTTT
TRBV7-2,15,TRBJ2-1,-,TRBD2,CASSLAGGSANEQFF,TGTGCCAGCAGCTTAGCGGGAGGGTCAGCGAATGAGCAGTTCTTC
TRBV7-2,13,TRBJ1-5,-,TRBD1,CASSLTGNQPQHF,TGTGCCAGCAGCTTGACAGGGAATCAGCCCCAGCATTTT
TRBV7-9,13,TRBJ2-7,-,-,CASSPDRSYEQYF,TGTGCCAGCAGCCCGGACAGATCCTACGAGCAGTACTTC
TRBV28,18,TRBJ1-1,-,TRBD1,CASTSHPGQGGFDTEAFF,TGTGCCAGCACCTCCCATCCGGGACAGGGGGGATTTGACACTGAAGCTTTCTTT
TRBV19,15,TRBJ1-5,-,-,CASSIDRLSNQPQHF,TGTGCCAGTAGTATAGATCGACTTAGCAATCAGCCCCAGCATTTT
TRBV9,15,TRBJ2-3,-,-,CASSGGGASTDTQYF,TGTGCCAGCAGTGGCGGGGGCGCCAGCACAGATACGCAGTATTTT
TRBV5-1,13,TRBJ2-7,-,TRBD2,CASSLVAGGEQYF,TGCGCCAGCAGCTTGGTCGCGGGAGGGGAGCAGTACTTC
TRBV6-5,15,TRBJ2-7,-,TRBD2,CASSFSGGSSYEQYF,TGTGCCAGCAGTTTTAGCGGGGGTAGCTCCTACGAGCAGTACTTC
TRBV10-3,13,TRBJ1-5,-,TRBD1,CAIRQGADQPQHF,TGTGCCATCAGACAGGGGGCTGATCAGCCCCAGCATTTT
TRBV5-1,15,TRBJ2-1,-,TRBD1,CASSLAGQGSNEQFF,TGCGCCAGCAGCCTGGCGGGACAGGGTAGCAATGAGCAGTTCTTC
TRBV28,11,TRBJ2-7,-,-,CASTGNYEQYF,TGTGCCAGCACAGGGAACTACGAGCAGTACTTC
TRBV6-5,13,TRBJ2-7,-,-,CASSGGLSYEQYF,TGTGCCAGCAGTGGGGGACTTTCCTACGAGCAGTACTTC
TRBV7-8,16,TRBJ1-5,-,TRBD1,CASSLGTGVSNQPQHF,TGTGCCAGCAGCTTAGGGACAGGGGTTAGCAATCAGCCCCAGCATTTT
TRBV10-3,12,TRBJ2-1,-,TRBD2,CGTSGNDNEQFF,TGTGGTACTAGCGGGAACGACAATGAGCAGTTCTTC
TRBV28,16,TRBJ1-1,-,-,CASSSPLGGWNTEAFF,TGTGCCAGCAGTTCACCCCTGGGGGGGTGGAACACTGAAGCTTTCTTT
TRBV2,15,TRBJ2-1,-,-,CASSELALAYNEQFF,TGTGCCAGCAGTGAACTGGCCCTCGCCTACAATGAGCAGTTCTTC
TRBV11-2,16,TRBJ2-1,few,TRBD2,CASSLIAGGMGNEQFF,TGTGCCAGCAGCTTAATAGCGGGAGGAATGGGCAATGAGCAGTTCTTC
TRBV19,16,TRBJ1-5,-,TRBD1,CASTNKKGGNGQPQHF,TGTGCCAGTACCAATAAAAAAGGGGGCAATGGTCAGCCCCAGCATTTT
TRBV6-6,16,TRBJ1-5,-,TRBD1,CASIQGQTIRNQPQHF,TGTGCCAGCATCCAGGGACAGACAATTCGCAATCAGCCCCAGCATTTT
TRBV10-3,13,TRBJ2-1,-,TRBD2,CAISELAYNEQFF,TGTGCCATCAGTGAACTAGCGTACAATGAGCAGTTCTTC
TRBV9,14,TRBJ1-2,-,TRBD1,CASSVAGTGDLYTF,TGTGCCAGCAGCGTCGCGGGGACAGGGGACCTTTACACCTTC
TRBV28,19,TRBJ2-5,-,-,CASSLGVLGDIGVQETQYF,TGTGCCAGCAGTTTAGGGGTATTGGGGGACATAGGGGTCCAAGAGACCCAGTACTTC
TRBV2,11,TRBJ2-3,-,-,CASIEADTQYF,TGTGCCAGCATCGAGGCAGATACGCAGTATTTT
TRBV7-9,14,TRBJ1-2,few,TRBD1,CASRWTGDRYGYTF,TGTGCCAGCAGATGGACAGGGGATCGCTATGGCTACACCTTC
TRBV6-6,14,TRBJ1-2,few,TRBD1,CASTSDREGYGYTF,TGTGCCAGCACCTCGGACAGGGAGGGCTATGGCTACACCTTC
TRBV30,17,TRBJ1-5,-,TRBD1,CAWSLRTGGRGNQPQHF,TGTGCCTGGAGTCTCCGTACAGGGGGCAGAGGGAATCAGCCCCAGCATTTT
TRBV5-1,18,TRBJ1-1,once,-,CASSSPLDSNLVNTEAFF,TGCGCCAGCAGCTCCCCCTTAGACAGCAACCTCGTGAACACTGAAGCTTTCTTT
TRBV30,16,TRBJ2-3,few,-,CAWSVLGTPRPDTQYF,TGTGCCTGGAGTGTACTAGGAACCCCACGGCCAGATACGCAGTATTTT
TRBV18,17,TRBJ2-2,-,TRBD1,CASSPPLTGGFTGELFF,TGTGCCAGCTCACCTCCTTTGACAGGGGGTTTCACCGGGGAGCTGTTTTTT
TRBV7-9,16,TRBJ1-2,-,TRBD1,CASSPPLYRGSYGYTF,TGTGCCAGCAGCCCGCCCCTATACAGGGGATCCTATGGCTACACCTTC
TRBV5-1,16,TRBJ2-5,-,TRBD2,CASSLERLAGVETQYF,TGCGCCAGCAGCTTGGAGAGACTAGCGGGAGTGGAGACCCAGTACTTC
TRBV19,15,TRBJ2-3,-,-,CASETGAAGTDTQYF,TGTGCCAGTGAGACGGGAGCGGCTGGCACAGATACGCAGTATTTT
TRBV6-5,14,TRBJ2-1,-,-,CARRSKSSYNEQFF,TGTGCCAGACGATCGAAGAGCTCCTACAATGAGCAGTTCTTC
TRBV19,13,TRBJ2-7,-,-,CASSLEAGNEQYF,TGTGCCAGTAGTTTGGAGGCGGGAAACGAGCAGTACTTC
TRBV9,16,TRBJ2-3,-,-,CASSVEIGISADTQYF,TGTGCCAGCAGCGTAGAGATCGGGATCAGCGCAGATACGCAGTATTTT
TRBV30,12,TRBJ1-2,-,TRBD1,CAWTGGDYGYTF,TGTGCCTGGACAGGGGGCGACTATGGCTACACCTTC